Sequencing of this T cell receptor (beta chain) was carried out in a study of response to subunit inactivated influenza vaccine. Study-wide points: The study's authors posited that every seasonal influenza vaccination enlists few new T cells.

MiXCR, run by TCRdb on the RT-PCR reads, gives a single entry per CDR3 protein. The table has approximately 490,000 distinct CDR3 sequences, under 8.5% seen once. Trimming shortened V by 4 bases and J by 1 base, and 16 bases separated the two germline ends. Germline lookup yields CDR1 LGHNA and CDR2 YSLEER. The CDR3 loop spans 17 amino acids. This clonotype came up many times. The antigen remains unidentified. This receptor was taken from a man aged 50 to 75 who received an inactivated influenza vaccine. This specimen consisted of PBMCs from blood, obtained around 25 months after vaccination. J is TRBJ2-2 and V is TRBV4-3; D ambiguous. In DNA form, the CDR3 reads TGCGCCAGCAGCCCCCGCGCAGGCCCTGGGAACACCGGGGAGCTGTTTTTT. Amino acids: CASSPRAGPGNTGELFF.